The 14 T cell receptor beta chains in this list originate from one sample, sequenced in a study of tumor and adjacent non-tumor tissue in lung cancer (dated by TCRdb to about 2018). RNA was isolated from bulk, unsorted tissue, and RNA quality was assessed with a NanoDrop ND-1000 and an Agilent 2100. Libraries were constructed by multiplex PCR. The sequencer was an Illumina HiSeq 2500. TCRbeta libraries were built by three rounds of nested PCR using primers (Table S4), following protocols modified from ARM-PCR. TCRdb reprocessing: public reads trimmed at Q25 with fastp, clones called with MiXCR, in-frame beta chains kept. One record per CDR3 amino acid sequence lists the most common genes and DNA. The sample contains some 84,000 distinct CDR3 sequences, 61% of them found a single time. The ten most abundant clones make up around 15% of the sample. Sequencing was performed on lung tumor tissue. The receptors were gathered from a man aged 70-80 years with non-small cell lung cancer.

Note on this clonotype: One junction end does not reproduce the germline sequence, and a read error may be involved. CDR3 sequence: CASGYLAGSGVNLLTF. The DNA of the CDR3 is TGTGCCAGCGGTTACCTGGCGGGCTCTGGGGTCAACCTCCTGACTTTC. This chain uses TRBV6-5 with TRBJ2-6; D may be TRBD2 (5 bases). Germline CDR1 is MNHEY and CDR2 is SVGAGI. The CDR3 spans 16 residues.

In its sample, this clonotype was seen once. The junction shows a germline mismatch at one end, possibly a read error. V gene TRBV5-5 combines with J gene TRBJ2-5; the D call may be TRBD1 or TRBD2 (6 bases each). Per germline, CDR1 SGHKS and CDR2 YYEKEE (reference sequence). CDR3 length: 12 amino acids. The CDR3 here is CTSSGSTGAHYF. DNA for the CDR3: TGTACCAGCAGCGGTTCCACGGGGGCCCACTACTTC.

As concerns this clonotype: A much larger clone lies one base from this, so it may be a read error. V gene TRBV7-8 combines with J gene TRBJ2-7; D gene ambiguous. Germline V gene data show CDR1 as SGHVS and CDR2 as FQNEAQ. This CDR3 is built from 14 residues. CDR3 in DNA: TGTGCCAGCAGCTTATTGATTAGATCCTACGAGCAGCACTTC. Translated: CASSLLIRSYEQHF.

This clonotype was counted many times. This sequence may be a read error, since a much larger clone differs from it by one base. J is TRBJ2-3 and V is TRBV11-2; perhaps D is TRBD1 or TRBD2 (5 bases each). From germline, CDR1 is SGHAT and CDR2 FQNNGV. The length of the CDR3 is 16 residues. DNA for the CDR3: TGTGCCAGCAGCTTATTTGGGGGTGGATACTCAGATGCGCAGTATTTT. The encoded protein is CASSLFGGGYSDAQYF.

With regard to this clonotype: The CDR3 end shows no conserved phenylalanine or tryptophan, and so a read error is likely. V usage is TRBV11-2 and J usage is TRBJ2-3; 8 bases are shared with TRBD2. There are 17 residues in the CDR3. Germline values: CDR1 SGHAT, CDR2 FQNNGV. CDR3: CAGSSLGTSGSTDTQYS. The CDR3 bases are TGTGCCGGCAGCTCCCTCGGGACTAGTGGGAGCACAGATACGCAGTATTCT.

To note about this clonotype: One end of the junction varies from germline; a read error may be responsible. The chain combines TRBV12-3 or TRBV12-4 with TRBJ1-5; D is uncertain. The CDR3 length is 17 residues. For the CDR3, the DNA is TGTACCAGTAGTTCCCGGTTCCGGACCGCGGGCAGTCAGCCCCAGCATTTT. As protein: CTSSSRFRTAGSQPQHF.

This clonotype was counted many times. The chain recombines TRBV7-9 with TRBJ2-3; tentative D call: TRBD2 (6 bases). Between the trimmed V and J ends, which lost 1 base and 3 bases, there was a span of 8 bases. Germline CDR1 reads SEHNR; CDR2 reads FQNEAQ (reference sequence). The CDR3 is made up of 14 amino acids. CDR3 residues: CASSLGGVTDTQYF. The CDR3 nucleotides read TGTGCCAGCAGCTTAGGCGGGGTGACAGATACGCAGTATTTT.

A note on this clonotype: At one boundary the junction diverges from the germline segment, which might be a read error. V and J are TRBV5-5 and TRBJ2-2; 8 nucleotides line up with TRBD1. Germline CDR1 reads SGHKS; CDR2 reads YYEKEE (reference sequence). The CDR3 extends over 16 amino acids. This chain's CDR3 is CASSSQGARIGEELSF. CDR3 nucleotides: TGTGCCAGCAGCTCCCAGGGGGCGCGTATAGGCGAGGAGCTGTCTTTT.

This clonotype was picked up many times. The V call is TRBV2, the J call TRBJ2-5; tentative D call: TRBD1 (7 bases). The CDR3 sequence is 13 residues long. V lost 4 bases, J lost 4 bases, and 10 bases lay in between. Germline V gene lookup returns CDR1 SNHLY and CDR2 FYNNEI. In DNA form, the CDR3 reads TGTGCCAGCAGTGGACAGGGAGGAGAGACCCAGTACTTC. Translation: CASSGQGGETQYF.

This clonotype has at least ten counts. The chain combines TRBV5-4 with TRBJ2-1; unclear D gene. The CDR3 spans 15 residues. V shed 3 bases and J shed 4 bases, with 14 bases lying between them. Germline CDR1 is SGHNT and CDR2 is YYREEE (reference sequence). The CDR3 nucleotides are TGTGCCAGCAGCTCCAGCCAGACGAGGTACAATGAGCAGTTCTTC. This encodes CASSSSQTRYNEQFF.

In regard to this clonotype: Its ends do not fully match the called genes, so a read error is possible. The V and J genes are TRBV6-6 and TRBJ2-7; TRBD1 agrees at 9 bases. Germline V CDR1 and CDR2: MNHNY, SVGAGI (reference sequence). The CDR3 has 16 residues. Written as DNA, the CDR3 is TGTACCAGCAGTAGCTCCCTGACAGGGGGGTCCTACGTGCAGTACTTC. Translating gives CTSSSSLTGGSYVQYF.

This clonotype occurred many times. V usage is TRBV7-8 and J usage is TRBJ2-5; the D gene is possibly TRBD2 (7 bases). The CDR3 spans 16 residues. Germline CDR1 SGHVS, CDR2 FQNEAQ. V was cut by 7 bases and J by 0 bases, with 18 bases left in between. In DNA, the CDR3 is TGTGCCAGCACCCTTGAGGGGGGAGGGTACCAAGAGACCCAGTACTTC. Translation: CASTLEGGGYQETQYF.

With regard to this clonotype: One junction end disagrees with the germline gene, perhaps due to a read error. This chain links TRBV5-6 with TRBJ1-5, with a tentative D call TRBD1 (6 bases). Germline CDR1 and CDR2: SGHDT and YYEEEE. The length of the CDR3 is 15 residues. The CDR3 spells CTSSFGGGFNQPQHF. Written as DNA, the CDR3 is TGTACCAGCAGCTTTGGGGGGGGCTTCAATCAGCCCCAGCATTTC.

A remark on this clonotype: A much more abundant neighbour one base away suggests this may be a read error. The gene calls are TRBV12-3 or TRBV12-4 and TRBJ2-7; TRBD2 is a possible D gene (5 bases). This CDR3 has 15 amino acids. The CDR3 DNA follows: TGTGCCACCAGTTTAGGTAGAGGGTCTGGGTACGAGCAGTACTTC. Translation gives CATSLGRGSGYEQYF.